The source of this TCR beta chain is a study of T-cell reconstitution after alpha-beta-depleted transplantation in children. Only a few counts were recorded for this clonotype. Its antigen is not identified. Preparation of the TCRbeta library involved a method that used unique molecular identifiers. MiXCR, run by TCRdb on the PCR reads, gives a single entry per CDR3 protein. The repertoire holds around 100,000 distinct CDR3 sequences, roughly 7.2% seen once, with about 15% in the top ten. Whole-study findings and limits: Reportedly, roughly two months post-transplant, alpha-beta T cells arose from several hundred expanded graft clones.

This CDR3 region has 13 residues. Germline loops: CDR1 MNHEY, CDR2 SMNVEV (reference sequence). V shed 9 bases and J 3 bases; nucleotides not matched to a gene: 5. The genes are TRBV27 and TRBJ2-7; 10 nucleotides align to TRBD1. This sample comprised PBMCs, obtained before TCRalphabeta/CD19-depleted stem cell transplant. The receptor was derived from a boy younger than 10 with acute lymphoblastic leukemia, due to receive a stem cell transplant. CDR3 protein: CASPGQGYYEQYF. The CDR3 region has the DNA TGTGCCAGTCCGGGACAGGGGTACTACGAGCAGTACTTC.